A single sample is the source of the 14 T cell receptor beta chains below, sequenced in a study of Ad26.COV2.S vaccination and SARS-CoV-2 variants. Only in-frame clones appear in the TCRdb table, and some are missing; sequencing was by immunoSEQ multiplex PCR. The data show 350,000 to 400,000 clones, less than 90% seen once. Treatment noted: 19 received Ad26.COV2.S at low or high dose, single or two shots; roughly five received placebo; per-sample allocation not given. Sampling was performed 63 days after the first vaccine or placebo injection. The sample was peripheral blood, taken in a trial of Ad26.COV2.S vaccine versus placebo. The receptors were gathered from a person aged 18 to 65 who received the Ad26.COV2.S COVID-19 vaccine or a placebo.

This clone was counted between two and nine times. The chain has TRBV6-1 and TRBJ1-5; D may be TRBD1 (5 bases). V lost 1 base to trimming and J lost 5 bases, with 21 bases between them. The CDR3 has 18 residues. Germline loops: CDR1 MNHNS, CDR2 SASEGT. The CDR3 protein is CASSEGVSGLRGYQPQHF. For the CDR3, the DNA is TGTGCCAGCAGTGAAGGAGTGTCCGGCCTTCGGGGCTATCAGCCCCAGCATTTT.

This chain uses TRBV29-1 with TRBJ1-2; TRBD1 matches 9 bases. Germline-derived CDR1 and CDR2 are SQVTM and ANQGSEA. The CDR3 sequence is 14 residues long. Trimming removed 4 bases from V and 3 bases from J; junction bases left unmatched: 6. The CDR3 DNA is TGCAGCGTTGCTCGGGACAGGGTCGACTATGGCTACACCTTC. Amino acids: CSVARDRVDYGYTF.

The chain uses TRBV18 and TRBJ2-3, with 7 bases identical to TRBD2. The V gene's germline CDR1 is KGHSH and CDR2 LQKENI. The CDR3 sequence is 16 residues long. Trimming at V came to 0 bases and at J to 2 bases, leaving 5 bases not matched to a gene. The CDR3 here is CASSPPAGDLTDTQYF. As DNA, the CDR3 is TGTGCCAGCTCACCACCCGCGGGGGACCTCACAGATACGCAGTATTTT.

In this sample, this clone turned up a few times. V usage is TRBV4-1 and J usage is TRBJ1-5; a weak D match, TRBD1 (5 bases). Germline CDR1 and CDR2: MGHRA and YSYEKL. V was shortened by 3 bases and J by 6 bases, with 18 bases between the two germline ends. The length of the CDR3 is 16 residues. Here the CDR3 reads CASSQGVSVVSQPQHF. For the CDR3, the DNA is TGCGCCAGCAGCCAGGGGGTGAGTGTGGTAAGTCAGCCCCAGCATTTT.

J is TRBJ1-1 and V is TRBV9; D unresolved. The CDR3 runs to 13 residues. V lost 2 bases and J lost 0, with 5 bases in between. The germline V gene encodes CDR1 SGDLS and CDR2 YYNGEE. CDR3 sequence reads: CASSVLLNTEAFF. The DNA for the CDR3 is TGTGCCAGCAGCGTCCTTCTGAACACTGAAGCTTTCTTT.

CDR3 loop: CASSVREYTEAFF. CDR3 nucleotides: TGTGCCAGCAGCGTCAGGGAGTACACTGAAGCTTTCTTT. The rearrangement uses TRBV9 and TRBJ1-1, with D possibly TRBD1 on 5 matching bases. Germline CDR1 and CDR2: SGDLS and YYNGEE. Deletions cut 2 bases from V and 3 bases from J, with 8 bases between. The CDR3 contains 13 residues.

This clone was found once. CDR3 sequence (DNA): TGTGCCAGCAGCTTAGCGTTGAAGGAGGGCTACACCTTC. Its translation is CASSLALKEGYTF. The rearrangement uses TRBV7-8 and TRBJ1-2, with unresolved D. Germline CDR1 reads SGHVS; CDR2 reads FQNEAQ. The length of the CDR3 is 13 residues. V lost 0 bases to trimming and J lost 8 bases, with 10 bases between them.

The V gene is TRBV5-1, the J gene TRBJ1-3; D call uncertain. Germline lookup yields CDR1 SGHRS and CDR2 YFSETQ. Trimming left V 3 bases short and J 4 bases short, with 8 bases between. This CDR3 contains 13 residues. CDR3 nucleotides: TGCGCCAGCAGCTCCTCCGGAGGAAACACCATATATTTT. Protein product: CASSSSGGNTIYF.

The chain joins TRBV19 to TRBJ1-5; D is uncertain. The CDR3 runs to 13 residues. Germline V CDR1 and CDR2: LNHDA, SQIVND (reference sequence). The V end was cut by 6 bases, the J end by 4 bases, with 10 bases between. Here the CDR3 DNA reads TGTGCCAGTAGCCGGGAGATTAATCAGCCCCAGCATTTT. Translating gives CASSREINQPQHF.

The chain carries TRBV12-5 and TRBJ1-2; D call uncertain. CDR3 size: 14 residues. CDR1 is LGHNT, CDR2 FRNRAP, per germline. V shed 0 bases and J shed 4 bases, with 9 bases lying between them. The CDR3 coding sequence is TGTGCTAGTGGTTTGGTAGGTAGGGCCTATGGCTACACCTTC. Translation gives CASGLVGRAYGYTF.

This chain joins TRBV7-2 and TRBJ2-7; weak D call: TRBD2 (5 bases). This CDR3 is built from 14 residues. Germline values: CDR1 SGHTA, CDR2 FQGNSA. V was cut by 6 bases and J by 3 bases, with 15 bases left in between. In DNA, the CDR3 is TGTGCCAGCAGACCAATATCGGGGAGCTACGAGCAGTACTTC. It is translated as CASRPISGSYEQYF.

The CDR3 nucleotides are TGTGCCAGTAGTATTCCGACAGGCTATGGCTACACCTTC. Its translation is CASSIPTGYGYTF. The rearrangement links TRBV19 to TRBJ1-2; D may be TRBD1 (6 bases). This CDR3 has 13 amino acids. Germline V gene sequence: CDR1 LNHDA, CDR2 SQIVND (reference sequence). Trimming left V 3 bases short and J 4 bases short, with 9 bases between.

The DNA for the CDR3 is TGTGCCAGCAGCTTAGCGCAGGGTGCTAGCACAGATACGCAGTATTTT. Translated: CASSLAQGASTDTQYF. The gene calls are TRBV7-9 and TRBJ2-3, with a tentative D call TRBD1 (5 bases). This CDR3 has 16 amino acids. Trimming left V 0 bases short and J 0 bases short, with 10 bases between. Per the germline V gene, CDR1 is SEHNR and CDR2 is FQNEAQ (reference sequence).

CDR3 loop: CASSSPGKSVNTIYF. The DNA for the CDR3 is TGTGCCAGCAGTTCTCCAGGGAAAAGCGTGAACACCATATATTTT. The chain joins TRBV2 to TRBJ1-3, with a possible D match to TRBD1 (5 bases). V lost 5 bases and J 7 bases, leaving 18 bases between the germline ends. This CDR3 comprises 15 residues. The V gene's germline CDR1 is SNHLY and CDR2 FYNNEI.